This TCR beta chain was sequenced for a study of T cell responses to AZD1222 COVID-19 vaccine. The sample holds one count of this clone. The CDR3 length is 14 residues. In germline, CDR1 is MNHEY, CDR2 SMNVEV (reference sequence). V trimming: 5 bases; J trimming: 9 bases; junction bases outside the gene matches: 6. TCRdb keeps only in-frame clones here, not all; method: immunoSEQ multiplex PCR. The data contain 100,000 to 150,000 clones, approximately 91% of them singletons. The TCR sequence derives from an adult who received the AZD1222 COVID-19 vaccine. This chain links TRBV27 with TRBJ1-5, with 11 bases that match TRBD1. Source: peripheral blood, taken 28 days after the second AZD1222 dose. CDR3 nucleotide sequence: TGTGCCAGCAGTCGGACAGGGGGCCGAGGGCCCCAGCATTTT. Its protein product is CASSRTGGRGPQHF.